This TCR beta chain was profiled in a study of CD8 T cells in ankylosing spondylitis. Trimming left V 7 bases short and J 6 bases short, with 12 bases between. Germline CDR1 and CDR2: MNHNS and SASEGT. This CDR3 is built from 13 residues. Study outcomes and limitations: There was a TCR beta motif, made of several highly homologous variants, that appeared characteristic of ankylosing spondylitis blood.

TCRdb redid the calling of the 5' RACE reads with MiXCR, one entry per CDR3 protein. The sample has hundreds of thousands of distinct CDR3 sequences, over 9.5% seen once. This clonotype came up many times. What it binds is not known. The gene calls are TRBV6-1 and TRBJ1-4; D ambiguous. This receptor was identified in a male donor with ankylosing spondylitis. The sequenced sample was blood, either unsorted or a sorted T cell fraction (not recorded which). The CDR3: CASMANVDEKLFF. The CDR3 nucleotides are TGTGCCAGCATGGCGAACGTGGATGAAAAACTGTTTTTT.